These 19 T cell receptor beta chains came from one sample sequenced in a study of blood T cell repertoires in COVID-19 (dated by TCRdb to about 2020). Library prep was done by the immunoSEQ multiplex PCR assay. The table comes from immuneACCESS by way of TCRdb, which keeps in-frame sequences with V and J called. Part of the clones is missing from these tables; in studies checked, under half for an unresolved V gene and the rest for unknown reasons. This sample comprises about 140,000 clones, about nine tenths of them detected only once. 10% to 12% of the sample lies in the top ten. Specimen: PBMCs or T cells enriched from blood (not recorded which). The receptor set was obtained from a man in his fifties or sixties who had recovered from COVID-19.

This clone was seen once. CDR3: CASSAGTEAFF. The CDR3 DNA is TGTGCCAGCAGTGCCGGGACAGAAGCTTTCTTT. This sequence joins TRBV28 and TRBJ1-1; possibly TRBD1 for D (6 bases). The CDR3 has 11 residues. Germline V gene sequence: CDR1 MDHEN, CDR2 SYDVKM. V was shortened by 5 bases and J by 8 bases, with 9 bases between the two germline ends.

The chain has TRBV28 and TRBJ2-7; 7 nucleotides match TRBD1. V gave up 3 bases and J gave up 4 bases; unmatched junction bases: 9. The germline gives CDR1 MDHEN, CDR2 SYDVKM. CDR3 length: 15 residues. CDR3 bases: TGTGCCAGCAGTTTTGTTGGACAGGCATGGTACGAGCAGTACTTC. It codes for CASSFVGQAWYEQYF. Supplemented by reference TRBV28 and TRBJ2-7, the full variable domain reads DVKVTQSSRYLVKRTGEKVFLECVQDMDHENMFWYRQDPGLGLRLIYFSYDVKMKEKGDIPEGYSVSREKKERFSLILESASTNQTSMYLCASSFVGQAWYEQYFGPGTRLTVT.

V and J are TRBV24-1 and TRBJ2-3, with D possibly matching TRBD2 (5 bases). Germline V gene data show CDR1 as KGHDR and CDR2 as SFDVKD. The germline V and J ends were trimmed by 10 bases and 0 bases, with 13 bases remaining between them. The CDR3 is 14 residues long. DNA for the CDR3: TGTGCCACGGCCGACTACAAAAGCACAGATACGCAGTATTTT. Its translation: CATADYKSTDTQYF.

The chain carries TRBV6-2 or TRBV6-3 and TRBJ1-4; 7 nucleotides match TRBD1. CDR1 MNHEY and CDR2 SVGEGT come from the germline V gene. This CDR3 comprises 18 residues. V trimming: 0 bases; J trimming: 5 bases; junction bases outside the gene matches: 12. The DNA of the CDR3 is TGTGCCAGCAGTTACTCGCCCATGGACAGGATTATAAATGAAAAACTGTTTTTT. Translating gives CASSYSPMDRIINEKLFF.

This clone was detected only once. The CDR3 sequence: CASSLFGAGQGAEAFF. The CDR3 DNA follows: TGTGCCAGCAGTTTATTCGGCGCGGGACAGGGGGCTGAAGCTTTCTTT. The J gene is TRBJ1-1, the V gene TRBV28, with TRBD1 identical over 11 bases. The V and J ends lost 1 base and 6 bases, in that order; junction bases with no gene match: 7. The length of the CDR3 is 16 residues. In germline, CDR1 is MDHEN, CDR2 SYDVKM.

This sequence joins TRBV5-6 and TRBJ2-7, with TRBD2 matching 7 bases. This CDR3 has 16 amino acids. Germline V lookup: CDR1 SGHDT, CDR2 YYEEEE. After removal of 4 bases from V and 4 bases from J, the junction contained 14 bases not matched to a gene. DNA of the CDR3: TGTGCCAGCAGCCCGGGGCGGGAGCTGGTCCTTTACGAGCAGTACTTC. Amino acids: CASSPGRELVLYEQYF. The entire variable domain, with the rest obtained from reference TRBV5-6 and TRBJ2-7, is as follows: DAGVTQSPTHLIKTRGQQVTLRCSPKSGHDTVSWYQQALGQGPQFIFQYYEEEERQRGNFPDRFSGHQFPNYSSELNVNALLLGDSALYLCASSPGRELVLYEQYFGPGTRLTVT.

This clone was picked up a small number of times. The chain joins TRBV27 to TRBJ2-1, with TRBD1 matching over 7 bases. Losses at the gene ends were 7 bases for V and 4 bases for J; bases not matched to a gene: 10. Germline V gene data show CDR1 as MNHEY and CDR2 as SMNVEV (reference sequence). The CDR3 runs to 15 residues. The CDR3 spells CASTRDSAAYNEQFF. The CDR3 DNA is TGTGCCAGCACCCGGGACAGCGCGGCTTACAATGAGCAGTTCTTC.

This rearrangement joins TRBV5-1 to TRBJ1-3, with D possibly being TRBD1 (6 bases). The V end was cut by 2 bases, the J end by 0 bases, with 12 bases between. The CDR3 covers 16 residues. Germline CDR1 SGHRS, CDR2 YFSETQ. Here the CDR3 DNA reads TGCGCCAGCAGCTTAACAGGGACAAACTCTGGAAACACCATATATTTT. Amino acids: CASSLTGTNSGNTIYF.

V and J are TRBV27 and TRBJ2-5, with 14 bases aligning to TRBD2. This CDR3 is 15 amino acids long. The V gene's germline CDR1 is MNHEY and CDR2 SMNVEV (reference sequence). V was pared by 6 bases and J by 4 bases, with 4 bases of the junction left unmatched. The CDR3 protein is CASRRTSGRRETQYF. Written as DNA, the CDR3 is TGTGCCAGCAGGAGGACTAGCGGGAGGCGAGAGACCCAGTACTTC.

This CDR3 is CASSPTSGYEQYF. The CDR3 DNA sequence: TGTGCCAGCAGCCCGACTAGCGGGTACGAGCAGTACTTC. This chain joins TRBV5-8 and TRBJ2-7, with TRBD2 matching 10 bases. The CDR3 consists of 13 residues. Germline assignment: CDR1 SGHTS and CDR2 YDEGEE. With V trimmed by 4 bases and J by 4 bases, 2 bases remained unmatched.

The V call is TRBV9, the J call TRBJ1-1, with D maybe TRBD1 (6 bases). The CDR3 spans 15 residues. Trimming removed 0 bases from V and 1 base from J, with 10 bases in between. Germline V gene sequence: CDR1 SGDLS, CDR2 YYNGEE. CDR3 nucleotide sequence: TGTGCCAGCAGCGTAGCTGGGACACGGAACACTGAAGCTTTCTTT. Its translation is CASSVAGTRNTEAFF.

The chain employs TRBV3-1 (or the pseudogene TRBV3-2) and TRBJ1-5; 10 nucleotides agree with TRBD1. The CDR3 contains 15 residues. Trimming took 2 bases from V and 5 from J; bases not matched to a gene: 3. Germline CDR1 reads LGHDT; CDR2 reads YNNKEL (reference sequence). CDR3 sequence reads: CASSQRQGAYQPQHF. CDR3 DNA: TGTGCCAGCAGCCAACGACAGGGGGCCTATCAGCCCCAGCATTTT.

This chain joins TRBV30 and TRBJ1-3; unclear D gene. V was clipped by 0 bases and J by 2 bases, with 11 bases between them. Germline CDR1 and CDR2: GTSNPN and SVGIG (reference sequence). The CDR3 is 15 amino acids. Here the CDR3 DNA reads TGTGCCTGGAGTGTTAGAGCTTTTACTGGAAACACCATATATTTT. Translated: CAWSVRAFTGNTIYF. The full variable domain, rest sourced from reference TRBV30 and TRBJ1-3, is SQTIHQWPATLVQPVGSPLSLECTVEGTSNPNLYWYRQAAGRGLQLLFYSVGIGQISSEVPQNLSASRPQDRQFILSSKKLLLSDSGFYLCAWSVRAFTGNTIYFGEGSWLTVV.

The rearrangement joins TRBV28 to TRBJ2-1; TRBD2 is a possible D gene (5 bases). This CDR3 contains 15 residues. V was pared by 2 bases and J by 5 bases, with 13 bases between. In germline, CDR1 is MDHEN, CDR2 SYDVKM. CDR3 sequence (DNA): TGTGCCAGCAGTTTAGAGGGTGGGCGCGACAATGAGCAGTTCTTC. Translation gives CASSLEGGRDNEQFF.

The chain employs TRBV11-3 and TRBJ2-3; D gene ambiguous. Trimming took 3 bases from V and 5 from J, leaving 12 bases between them. CDR3 length: 14 amino acids. CDR1 is SGHNT and CDR2 is YENEEA in the germline V gene. The CDR3 loop is CASSLGHSIDTQYF. The CDR3 DNA reads as TGTGCCAGCAGCTTGGGCCACAGTATAGATACGCAGTATTTT. The full variable domain, completed using reference TRBV11-3 and TRBJ2-3, is EAGVVQSPRYKIIEKKQPVAFWCNPISGHNTLYWYLQNLGQGPELLIRYENEEAVDDSQLPKDRFSAERLKGVDSTLKIQPAELGDSAVYLCASSLGHSIDTQYFGPGTRLTVL.

The rearrangement links TRBV10-3 to TRBJ1-1; D is perhaps TRBD1 (5 bases). The germline V and J ends were trimmed by 10 bases and 5 bases, with 17 bases remaining between them. The CDR3 extends over 13 amino acids. Germline V lookup: CDR1 ENHRY, CDR2 SYGVKD. The CDR3 loop reads CARRWDLETEAFF. CDR3 nucleotides: TGTGCCAGGAGATGGGACTTAGAAACTGAAGCTTTCTTT.

The rearrangement links TRBV20-1 to TRBJ1-3; 8 nucleotides agree with TRBD1. Losses at the gene ends were 4 bases for V and 3 bases for J; bases not matched to a gene: 5. Germline V gives CDR1 DFQATT, CDR2 SNEGSKA (reference sequence). This CDR3 has 14 residues. In DNA, the CDR3 is TGCAGTGCTAATGACAGGGGATTTGGAAACACCATATATTTT. Translating it yields CSANDRGFGNTIYF.

The V call is TRBV5-6, the J call TRBJ2-5, with D possibly matching TRBD2 (6 bases). V was pared by 5 bases and J by 5 bases, with 19 bases between. CDR3 length equals 15 residues. CDR1 SGHDT and CDR2 YYEEEE come from the germline V gene. The CDR3 nucleotides read TGTGCCAGCAGGAAGCTAGGGGAGGAGGGTGAGACCCAGTACTTC. Its translation: CASRKLGEEGETQYF. Filled out from reference TRBV5-6 and TRBJ2-5, the complete variable domain reads DAGVTQSPTHLIKTRGQQVTLRCSPKSGHDTVSWYQQALGQGPQFIFQYYEEEERQRGNFPDRFSGHQFPNYSSELNVNALLLGDSALYLCASRKLGEEGETQYFGPGTRLLVL.

The genes are TRBV29-1 and TRBJ2-7; 14 nucleotides match TRBD2. Looked up from germline, CDR1 is SQVTM and CDR2 is ANQGSEA. J lost 4 bases, V lost 3 bases, and 5 bases had no gene match. The CDR3 spans 15 residues. In DNA form, the CDR3 reads TGCAGCGTTGATGGACTAGCGGGAGGTGGGTACGAGCAGTACTTC. It codes for CSVDGLAGGGYEQYF.